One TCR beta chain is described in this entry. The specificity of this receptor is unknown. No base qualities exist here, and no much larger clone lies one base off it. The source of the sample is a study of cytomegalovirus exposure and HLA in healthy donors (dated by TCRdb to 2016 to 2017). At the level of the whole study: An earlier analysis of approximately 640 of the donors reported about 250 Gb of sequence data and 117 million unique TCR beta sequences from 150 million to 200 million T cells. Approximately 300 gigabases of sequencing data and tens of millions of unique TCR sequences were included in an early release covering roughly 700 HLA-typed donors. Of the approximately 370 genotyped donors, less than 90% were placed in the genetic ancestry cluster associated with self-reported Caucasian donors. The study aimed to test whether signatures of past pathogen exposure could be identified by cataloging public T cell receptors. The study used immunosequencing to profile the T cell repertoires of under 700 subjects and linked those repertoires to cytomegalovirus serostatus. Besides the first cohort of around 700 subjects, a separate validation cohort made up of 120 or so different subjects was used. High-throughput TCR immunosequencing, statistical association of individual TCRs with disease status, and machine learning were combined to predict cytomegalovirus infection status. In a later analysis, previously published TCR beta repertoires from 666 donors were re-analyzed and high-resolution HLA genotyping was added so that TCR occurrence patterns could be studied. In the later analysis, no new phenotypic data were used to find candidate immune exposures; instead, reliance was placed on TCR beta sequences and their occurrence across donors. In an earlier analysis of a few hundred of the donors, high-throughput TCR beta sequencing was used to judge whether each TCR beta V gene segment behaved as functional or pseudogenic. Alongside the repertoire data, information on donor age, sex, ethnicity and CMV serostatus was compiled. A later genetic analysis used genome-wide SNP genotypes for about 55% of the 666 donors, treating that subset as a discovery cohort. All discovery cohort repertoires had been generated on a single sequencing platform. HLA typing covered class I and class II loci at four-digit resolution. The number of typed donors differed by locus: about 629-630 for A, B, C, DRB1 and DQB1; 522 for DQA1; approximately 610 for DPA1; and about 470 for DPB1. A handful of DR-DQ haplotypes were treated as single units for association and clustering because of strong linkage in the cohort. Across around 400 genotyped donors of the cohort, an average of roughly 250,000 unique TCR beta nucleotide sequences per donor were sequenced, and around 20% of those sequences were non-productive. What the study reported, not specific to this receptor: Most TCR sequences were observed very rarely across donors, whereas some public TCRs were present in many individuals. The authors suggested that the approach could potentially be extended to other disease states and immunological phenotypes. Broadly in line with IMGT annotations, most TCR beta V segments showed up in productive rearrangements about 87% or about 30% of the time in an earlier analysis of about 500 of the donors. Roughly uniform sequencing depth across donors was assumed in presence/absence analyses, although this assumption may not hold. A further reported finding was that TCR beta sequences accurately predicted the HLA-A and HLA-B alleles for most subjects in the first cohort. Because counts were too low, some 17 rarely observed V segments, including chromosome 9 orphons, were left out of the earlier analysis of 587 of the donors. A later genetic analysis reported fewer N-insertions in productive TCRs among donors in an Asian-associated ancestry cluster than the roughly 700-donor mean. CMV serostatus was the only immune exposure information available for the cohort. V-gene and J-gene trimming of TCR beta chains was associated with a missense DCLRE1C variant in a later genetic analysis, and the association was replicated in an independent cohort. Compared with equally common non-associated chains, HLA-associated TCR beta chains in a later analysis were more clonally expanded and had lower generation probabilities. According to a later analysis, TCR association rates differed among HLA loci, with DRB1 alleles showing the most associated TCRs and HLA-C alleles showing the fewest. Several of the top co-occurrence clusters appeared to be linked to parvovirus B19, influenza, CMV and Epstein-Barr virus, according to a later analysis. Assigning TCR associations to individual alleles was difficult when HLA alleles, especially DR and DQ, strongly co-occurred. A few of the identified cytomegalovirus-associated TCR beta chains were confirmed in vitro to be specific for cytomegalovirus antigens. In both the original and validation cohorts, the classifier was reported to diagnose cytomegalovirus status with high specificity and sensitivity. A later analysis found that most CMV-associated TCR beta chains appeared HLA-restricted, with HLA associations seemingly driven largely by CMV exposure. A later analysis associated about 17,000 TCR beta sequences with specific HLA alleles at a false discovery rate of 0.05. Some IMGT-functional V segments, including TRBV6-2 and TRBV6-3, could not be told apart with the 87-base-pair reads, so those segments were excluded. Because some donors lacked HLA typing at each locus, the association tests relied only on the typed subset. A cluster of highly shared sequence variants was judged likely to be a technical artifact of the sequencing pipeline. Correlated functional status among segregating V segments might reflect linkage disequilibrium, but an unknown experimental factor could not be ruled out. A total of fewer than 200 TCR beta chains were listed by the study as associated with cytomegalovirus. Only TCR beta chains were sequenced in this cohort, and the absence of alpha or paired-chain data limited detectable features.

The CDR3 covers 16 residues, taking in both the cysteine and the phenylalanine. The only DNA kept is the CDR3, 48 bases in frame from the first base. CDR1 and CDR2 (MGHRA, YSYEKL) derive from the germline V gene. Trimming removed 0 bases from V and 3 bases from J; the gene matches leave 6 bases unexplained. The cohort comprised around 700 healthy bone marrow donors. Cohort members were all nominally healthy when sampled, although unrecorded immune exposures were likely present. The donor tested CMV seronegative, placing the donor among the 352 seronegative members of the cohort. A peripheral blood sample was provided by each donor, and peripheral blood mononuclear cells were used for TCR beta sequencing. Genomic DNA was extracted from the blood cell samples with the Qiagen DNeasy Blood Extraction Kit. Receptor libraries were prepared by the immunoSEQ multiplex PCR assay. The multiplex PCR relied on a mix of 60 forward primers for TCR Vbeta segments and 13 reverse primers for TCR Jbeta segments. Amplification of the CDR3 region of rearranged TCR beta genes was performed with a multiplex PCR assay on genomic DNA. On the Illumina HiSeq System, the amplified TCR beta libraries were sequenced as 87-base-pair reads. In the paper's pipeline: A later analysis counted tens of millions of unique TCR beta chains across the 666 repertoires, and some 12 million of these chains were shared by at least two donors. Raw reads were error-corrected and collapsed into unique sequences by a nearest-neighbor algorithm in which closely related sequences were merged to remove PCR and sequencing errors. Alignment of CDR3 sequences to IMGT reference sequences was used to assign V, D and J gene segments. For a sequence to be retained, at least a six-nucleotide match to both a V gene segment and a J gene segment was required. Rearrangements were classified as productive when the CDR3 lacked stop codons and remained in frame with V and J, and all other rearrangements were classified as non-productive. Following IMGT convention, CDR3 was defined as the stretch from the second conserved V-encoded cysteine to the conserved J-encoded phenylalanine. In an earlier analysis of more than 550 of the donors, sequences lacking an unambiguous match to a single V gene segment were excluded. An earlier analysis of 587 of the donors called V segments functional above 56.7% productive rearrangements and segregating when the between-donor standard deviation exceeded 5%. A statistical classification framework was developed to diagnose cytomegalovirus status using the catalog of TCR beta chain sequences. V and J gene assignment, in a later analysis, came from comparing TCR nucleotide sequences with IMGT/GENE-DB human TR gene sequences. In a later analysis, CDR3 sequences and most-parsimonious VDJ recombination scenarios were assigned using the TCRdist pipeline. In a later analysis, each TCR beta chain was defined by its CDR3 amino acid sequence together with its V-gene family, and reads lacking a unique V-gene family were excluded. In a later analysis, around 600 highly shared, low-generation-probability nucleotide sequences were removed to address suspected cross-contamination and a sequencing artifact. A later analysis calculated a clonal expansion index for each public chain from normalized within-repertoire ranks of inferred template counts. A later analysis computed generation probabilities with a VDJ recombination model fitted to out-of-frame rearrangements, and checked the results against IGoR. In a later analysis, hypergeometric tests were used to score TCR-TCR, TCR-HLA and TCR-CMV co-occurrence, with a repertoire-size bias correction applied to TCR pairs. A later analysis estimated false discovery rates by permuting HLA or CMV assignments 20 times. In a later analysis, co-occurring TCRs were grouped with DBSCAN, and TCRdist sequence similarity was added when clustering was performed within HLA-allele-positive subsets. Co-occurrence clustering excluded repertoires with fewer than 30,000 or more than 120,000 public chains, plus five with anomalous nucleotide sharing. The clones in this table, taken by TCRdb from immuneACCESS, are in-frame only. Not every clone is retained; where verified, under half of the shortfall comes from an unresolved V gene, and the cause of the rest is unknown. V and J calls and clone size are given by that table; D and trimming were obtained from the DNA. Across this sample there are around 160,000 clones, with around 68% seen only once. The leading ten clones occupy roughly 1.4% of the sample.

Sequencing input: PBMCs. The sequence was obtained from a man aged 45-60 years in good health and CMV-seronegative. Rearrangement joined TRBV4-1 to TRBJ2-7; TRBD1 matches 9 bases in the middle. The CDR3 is CASSQEPGQGIYEQYF. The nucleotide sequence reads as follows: TGCGCCAGCAGCCAAGAACCGGGACAGGGAATCTACGAGCAGTACTTC.